These 13 T cell receptor beta chains share one sample of origin, sequenced in a study of blood T cell repertoires in COVID-19. This table comes from immunoSEQ multiplex PCR, and its TCRdb copy is limited to in-frame clones, with some not included. The table records 100,000 to 150,000 clones, more than 75% of them present only once. Sequenced: peripheral blood. These receptors were obtained from a man in his 70s with active COVID-19.

The rearrangement joins TRBV7-2 to TRBJ2-3; 10 bases fit TRBD1. Germline V gene lookup returns CDR1 SGHTA and CDR2 FQGNSA. Unmatched junction bases numbered 2, after V lost 1 base and J lost 4 bases. This CDR3 spans 15 amino acids. This CDR3 is CASSLGTGGADTQYF. The CDR3 nucleotides read TGTGCCAGCAGCTTAGGGACAGGGGGGGCAGATACGCAGTATTTT.

The V call is TRBV9, the J call TRBJ1-2, with a tentative D call TRBD1 (5 bases). Germline CDR1 and CDR2: SGDLS and YYNGEE. The CDR3 covers 13 residues. V lost 0 bases to trimming and J lost 4 bases, with 7 bases between them. The CDR3 nucleotides read TGTGCCAGCAGCGTAGACGGGGGCTATGGCTACACCTTC. Translated, it gives CASSVDGGYGYTF.

J is TRBJ2-2 and V is TRBV7-6, with TRBD2 matching over 7 bases. V lost 4 bases to trimming and J lost 6 bases; unmatched junction nucleotides: 14. This CDR3 comprises 17 residues. Germline CDR1 and CDR2: SGHVS and FNYEAQ. DNA of the CDR3: TGTGCCAGCAGCTCCCGAGGGACTACTAGCGAACCCGGGGAGCTGTTTTTT. Protein: CASSSRGTTSEPGELFF.

V and J are TRBV6-6 and TRBJ2-3; D perhaps matches TRBD2 (6 bases). The CDR3 runs to 15 residues. The V gene's germline CDR1 is MNHNY and CDR2 SVGAGI (reference sequence). The V and J ends lost 6 bases and 2 bases respectively, with 15 bases between them. In nucleotides, the CDR3 is TGTGCCAGCAGCTCCCAAGCGGGTAACACAGATACGCAGTATTTT. It is translated as CASSSQAGNTDTQYF.

V is TRBV6-5 and J is TRBJ1-2; 10 bases fit TRBD1. The germline V gene has CDR1 MNHEY and CDR2 SVGAGI. The V and J ends lost 6 bases and 6 bases, in that order; junction bases with no gene match: 10. This CDR3 is 15 amino acids long. DNA for the CDR3: TGTGCCAGCAGGCTTTCGACAGGGGGCGCCAATGGCTACACCTTC. This gives the protein CASRLSTGGANGYTF.

The chain couples TRBV29-1 to TRBJ2-3; D not certain. The CDR3 is made up of 14 amino acids. V was pared by 2 bases and J by 2 bases, with 11 bases between. Germline V gene lookup returns CDR1 SQVTM and CDR2 ANQGSEA. The CDR3 spells CSVESKEATDTQYF. CDR3 bases: TGCAGCGTTGAATCCAAAGAGGCCACAGATACGCAGTATTTT.

V gene TRBV15 combines with J gene TRBJ2-2; D is undetermined. This CDR3 comprises 18 residues. Germline-derived CDR1 and CDR2 are LNHNV and YYDKDF (reference sequence). V was shortened by 5 bases and J by 1 base, with 20 bases between the two germline ends. The CDR3 nucleotides read TGTGCCACCAGCCTTACCCCGACCGTAGCCCAGAACACCGGGGAGCTGTTTTTT. Its protein is CATSLTPTVAQNTGELFF.

The chain employs TRBV20-1 and TRBJ2-1; D gene unclear. The CDR3 extends over 11 amino acids. Per germline, CDR1 DFQATT and CDR2 SNEGSKA (reference sequence). The V end was cut by 6 bases, the J end by 5 bases, with 8 bases between. The CDR3 sequence is CSAGRNNEQFF. The CDR3 coding sequence is TGCAGTGCGGGCAGAAACAATGAGCAGTTCTTC.

The chain couples TRBV24-1 to TRBJ2-1; 8 bases match TRBD2. CDR3 size: 15 residues. Trimming removed 4 bases from V and 7 bases from J; junction bases left unmatched: 8. Germline CDR1 and CDR2: KGHDR and SFDVKD. CDR3 protein: CATSDPAGVSNEQFF. For the CDR3, the DNA is TGTGCCACCAGTGACCCAGCGGGAGTCTCGAATGAGCAGTTCTTC.

This chain connects TRBV4-1 to TRBJ2-1; 10 bases match TRBD2. V trimming: 2 bases; J trimming: 0 bases; junction bases outside the gene matches: 4. From germline, CDR1 is MGHRA and CDR2 YSYEKL. The CDR3 is made up of 17 amino acids. The CDR3: CASSQSLAGTSYNEQFF. In nucleotides, the CDR3 is TGCGCCAGCAGCCAATCACTAGCGGGGACCTCCTACAATGAGCAGTTCTTC.

The genes are TRBV19 and TRBJ2-7, with TRBD2 identical over 15 bases. This CDR3 contains 13 residues. CDR1 is LNHDA and CDR2 is SQIVND in the germline V gene (reference sequence). V shed 8 bases, J shed 7 bases, and the junction held 3 bases outside the gene matches. The CDR3 loop reads CASSGLAGGEQYF. The DNA for the CDR3 is TGTGCCAGTTCCGGACTAGCGGGAGGGGAGCAGTACTTC.

The chain has TRBV6-5 and TRBJ2-7; D is possibly TRBD1 (5 bases). CDR3 length: 14 amino acids. The germline CDR1 and CDR2 sequences are MNHEY and SVGAGI. V gave up 2 bases and J gave up 3 bases, with 11 bases separating them. The CDR3 sequence: CASSYKGRYYEQYF. Written as DNA, the CDR3 is TGTGCCAGCAGTTACAAGGGGCGATACTACGAGCAGTACTTC.

This chain uses TRBV10-3 with TRBJ2-2; 12 positions agree with TRBD2. The V gene's germline CDR1 is ENHRY and CDR2 SYGVKD. The CDR3 has 16 amino acids. Trimming took 5 bases from V and 2 from J; bases not matched to a gene: 3. The CDR3 sequence: CAISTLAGGNTGELFF. The DNA of the CDR3 is TGTGCCATCAGTACACTAGCGGGGGGAAACACCGGGGAGCTGTTTTTT.